This section outlines one TCR beta chain sequence together with its context. The target antigen is unknown. The time point here: pre-sensitization, week 0. Treatment meaning: therapeutic diphenylcyclopropenone sensitization with weekly scalp DPC. Each patch test followed a blood draw. Library preparation tagged each individual cDNA molecule with a unique molecular identifier. A single record per CDR3 protein comes from TCRdb applying MiXCR to the RACE reads. The table has over 300,000 distinct CDR3 sequences, roughly 4.6% seen once. Germline V gene sequence: CDR1 MNHEY, CDR2 SMNVEV (reference sequence). V lost 6 bases and J lost 4; bases outside the gene matches: 11. The CDR3 is 16 amino acids. This sample was taken from a study of human T cells and chemical hapten exposure. Study-level background: Patients, mostly women, had alopecia areata, alopecia totalis or alopecia universalis.

General study findings and limits: No shift was seen in TCRs above 1 in 1000 frequency with DPC sensitization.

This receptor was taken from a woman between 50 and 59 years old with alopecia areata. Some clones in this sample may be carry-over from other donors' samples. The sequenced sample was whole blood, obtained in connection with sensitization to the hapten diphenylcyclopropenone (DPC). The V call is TRBV27, the J call TRBJ1-1, with 10 bases fitting TRBD1. The CDR3 sequence is CASSTGTGVFGTEAFF. CDR3 bases: TGTGCCAGCAGCACCGGGACAGGGGTCTTTGGCACTGAAGCTTTCTTT.